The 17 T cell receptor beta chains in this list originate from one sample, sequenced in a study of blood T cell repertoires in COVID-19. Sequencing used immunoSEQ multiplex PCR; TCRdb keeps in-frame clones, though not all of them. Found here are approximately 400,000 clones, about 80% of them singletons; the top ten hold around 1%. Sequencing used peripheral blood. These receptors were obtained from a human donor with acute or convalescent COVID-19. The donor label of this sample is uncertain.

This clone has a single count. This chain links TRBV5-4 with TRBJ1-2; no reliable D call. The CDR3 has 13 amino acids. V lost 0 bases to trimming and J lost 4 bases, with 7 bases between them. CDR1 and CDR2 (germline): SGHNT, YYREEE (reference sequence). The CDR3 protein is CASSLDRIYGYTF. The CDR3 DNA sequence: TGTGCCAGCAGCTTGGACAGAATCTATGGCTACACCTTC.

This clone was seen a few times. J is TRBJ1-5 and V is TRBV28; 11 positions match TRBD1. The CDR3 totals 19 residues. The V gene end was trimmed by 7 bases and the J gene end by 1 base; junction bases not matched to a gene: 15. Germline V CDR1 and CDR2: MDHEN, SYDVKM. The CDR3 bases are TGTGCCAGCACCTCAGGGAGGACAGGGGGCTTCGGAAGCAATCAGCCCCAGCATTTT. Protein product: CASTSGRTGGFGSNQPQHF.

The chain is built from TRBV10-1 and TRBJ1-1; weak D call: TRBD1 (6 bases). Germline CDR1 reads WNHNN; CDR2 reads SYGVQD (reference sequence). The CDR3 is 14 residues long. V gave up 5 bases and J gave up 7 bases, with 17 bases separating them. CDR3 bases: TGCGCCAGCAGTTTGGGGGGGGGCGTTGGTGAAGCTTTCTTT. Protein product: CASSLGGGVGEAFF.

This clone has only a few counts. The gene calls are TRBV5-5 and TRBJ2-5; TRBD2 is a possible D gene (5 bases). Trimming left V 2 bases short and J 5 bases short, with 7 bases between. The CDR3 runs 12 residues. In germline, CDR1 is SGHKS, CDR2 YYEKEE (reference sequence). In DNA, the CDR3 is TGTGCCAGCAGCTTCCAGCGGGAGACCCAGTACTTC. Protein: CASSFQRETQYF.

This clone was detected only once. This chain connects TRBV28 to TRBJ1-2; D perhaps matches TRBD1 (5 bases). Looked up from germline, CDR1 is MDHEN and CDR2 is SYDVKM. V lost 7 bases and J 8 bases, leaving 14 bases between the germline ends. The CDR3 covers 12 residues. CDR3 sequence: CASTTGGRGYTF. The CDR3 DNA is TGTGCCAGCACCACAGGTGGCAGGGGCTACACCTTC.

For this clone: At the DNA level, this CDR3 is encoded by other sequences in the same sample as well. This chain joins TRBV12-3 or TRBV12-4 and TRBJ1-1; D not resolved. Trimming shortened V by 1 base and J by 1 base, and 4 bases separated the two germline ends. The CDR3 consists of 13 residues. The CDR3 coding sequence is TGTGCCAGCAGTTTAGGCAGGAACACTGAAGCTTTCTTT. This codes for CASSLGRNTEAFF.

CDR3 residues: CASSFRGVSEAFF. CDR3 DNA: TGTGCCAGCAGTTTTCGCGGGGTCTCTGAAGCTTTCTTT. The chain employs TRBV27 and TRBJ1-1; D unresolved. V was cut by 3 bases and J by 6 bases, with 11 bases left in between. The CDR3 runs to 13 residues. Germline V CDR1 and CDR2: MNHEY, SMNVEV (reference sequence).

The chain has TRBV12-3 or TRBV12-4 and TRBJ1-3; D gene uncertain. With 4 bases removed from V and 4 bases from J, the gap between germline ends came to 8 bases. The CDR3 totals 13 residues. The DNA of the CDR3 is TGTGCCAGCAGTTGGGCGTCGGGAAACACCATATATTTT. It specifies CASSWASGNTIYF.

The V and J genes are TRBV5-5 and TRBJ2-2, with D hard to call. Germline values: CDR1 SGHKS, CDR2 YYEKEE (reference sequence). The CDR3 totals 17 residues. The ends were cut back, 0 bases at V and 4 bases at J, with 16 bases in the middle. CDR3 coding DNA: TGTGCCAGCAGCTTGGCGCAAGGCCGGCGCGGCACCGGGGAGCTGTTTTTT. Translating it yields CASSLAQGRRGTGELFF.

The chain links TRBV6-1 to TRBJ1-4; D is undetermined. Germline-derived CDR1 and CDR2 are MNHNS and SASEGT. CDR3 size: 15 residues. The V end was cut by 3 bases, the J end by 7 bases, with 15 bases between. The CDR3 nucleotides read TGTGCCAGCAGTGATCGGGTGGGCGCGGGTGAAAAACTGTTTTTT. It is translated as CASSDRVGAGEKLFF.

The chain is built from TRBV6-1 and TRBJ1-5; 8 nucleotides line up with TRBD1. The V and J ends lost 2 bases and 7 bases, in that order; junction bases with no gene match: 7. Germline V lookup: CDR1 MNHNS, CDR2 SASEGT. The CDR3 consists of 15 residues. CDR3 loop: CASSENLGQGQPQHF. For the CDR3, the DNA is TGTGCCAGCAGTGAAAACCTTGGACAGGGACAGCCCCAGCATTTT.

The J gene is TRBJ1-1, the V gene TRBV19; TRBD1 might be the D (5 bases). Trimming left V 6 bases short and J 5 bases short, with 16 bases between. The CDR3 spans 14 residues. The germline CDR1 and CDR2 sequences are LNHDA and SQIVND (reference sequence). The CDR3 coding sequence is TGTGCCAGTAGCCAGATGGGGCGACGGACTGAAGCTTTCTTT. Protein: CASSQMGRRTEAFF.

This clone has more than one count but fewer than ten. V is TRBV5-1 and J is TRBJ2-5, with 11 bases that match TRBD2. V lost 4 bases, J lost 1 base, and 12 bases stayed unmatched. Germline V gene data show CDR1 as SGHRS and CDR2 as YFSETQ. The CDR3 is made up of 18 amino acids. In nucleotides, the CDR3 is TGCGCCAGCAGCGCCGGTACAACTAGCGGGGGAATCCAAGAGACCCAGTACTTC. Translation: CASSAGTTSGGIQETQYF.

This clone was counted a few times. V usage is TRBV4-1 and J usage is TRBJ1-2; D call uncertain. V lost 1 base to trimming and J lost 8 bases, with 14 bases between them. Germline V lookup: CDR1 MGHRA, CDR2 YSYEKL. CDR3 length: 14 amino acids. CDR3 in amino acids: CASSQVTRTGGYTF. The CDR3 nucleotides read TGCGCCAGCAGCCAAGTGACGCGAACGGGGGGCTACACCTTC.

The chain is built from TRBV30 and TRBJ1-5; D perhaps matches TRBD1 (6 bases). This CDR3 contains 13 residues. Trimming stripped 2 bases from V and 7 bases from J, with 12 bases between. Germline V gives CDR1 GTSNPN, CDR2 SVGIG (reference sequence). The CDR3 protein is CAWSSGDGQPQHF. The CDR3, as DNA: TGTGCCTGGAGTTCAGGGGACGGACAGCCCCAGCATTTT.

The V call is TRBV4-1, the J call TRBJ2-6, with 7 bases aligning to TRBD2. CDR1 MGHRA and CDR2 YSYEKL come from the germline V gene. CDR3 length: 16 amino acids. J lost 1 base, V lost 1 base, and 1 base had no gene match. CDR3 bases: TGCGCCAGCAGCCAAGGGGGGGGATCTGGGGCCAACGTCCTGACTTTC. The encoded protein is CASSQGGGSGANVLTF.

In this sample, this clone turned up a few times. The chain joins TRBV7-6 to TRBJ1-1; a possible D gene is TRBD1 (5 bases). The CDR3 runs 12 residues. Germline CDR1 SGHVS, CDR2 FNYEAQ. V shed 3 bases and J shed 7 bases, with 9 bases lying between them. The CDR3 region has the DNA TGTGCCAGCAGCTTCGGGAGGGGTGAAGCTTTCTTT. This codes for CASSFGRGEAFF.